This T cell receptor beta chain was profiled in a study of shared clonotypes between healthy human individuals (dated by TCRdb to 2019 to 2021). About the study as a whole: Three men and two women, aged 18 to 49 years, made up the cohort. Each donor's leukapheresis produced roughly between about 0.8 and 10 billion PBMCs. Blood TCR repertoires of about 5 healthy adults were deeply sequenced to estimate repertoire size and the extent of clonotype sharing between individuals. To increase sequencing depth and limit assay-specific biases, TCR repertoire library preparation and sequencing were carried out by different laboratories using diverse techniques. Per donor, three plates each were used for CD4 naive and CD4 memory, two for CD8 naive, and one for CD8 memory.

General study outcomes and caveats: Estimated clonotype richness was generally larger for naive than for memory subsets. Clonotypes shared by all four sorted-subset donors showed higher generation probabilities than non-shared clonotypes. Sharing across a few donors was observed for around 5% of naive CD4, under 4% of naive CD8, 2% to 2.5% of memory CD4, and roughly 0.4% of memory CD8 clonotypes. Pairwise subsampling led to the expectation that sequencing depth would affect the degree of clonotype sharing among donors. Because the study included only a small number of donors, the genetic and exposure-history diversity represented was limited. Sampling was limited to blood, and TCR repertoires in tissue likely differ from TCR repertoires in blood. Incomplete sequencing was indicated by rarefaction of sorted-subset datasets, despite the large sequencing depth.

TCR CDR3 regions were amplified from genomic DNA by multiplex PCR using the deep immunoSEQ assay. Genomic DNA extracted from each cell subset was distributed evenly over all wells of several immunoSEQ 96-well plates, and each plate served as one replicate. For sorted subsets, approximately 200 ng of genomic DNA, equivalent to around 31,000 T cell genomes, went into each replicate PCR. Purified libraries were measured with a Qubit 3.0 fluorometer, size-checked on a Bioanalyzer 2100, and measured again with the KAPA Library Quantification kit. Every immunoSEQ 96-well plate was sequenced on a separate single-read 150-cycle Illumina NextSeq 550 flow cell. Regarding the original processing steps: Because the immunoSEQ output included only junctional sequences and no quality scores, the filtering could not be the same as the filtering used for full-length reads. Sequences were annotated with PyIR, a Python wrapper for IgBLAST v1.9, and V/J genes and CDR3 were assigned using IMGT germline references. Reads were removed for weak V/J assignments (E-value above 1e-6), missing CDR3, stop codons, out-of-frame junctions, or ambiguous translated residues. V3J clonotypes were defined as sequences sharing the same inferred V gene, J gene, and CDR3 amino acid sequence. Percentage overlap between repertoires was computed as shared unique clonotypes divided by the size of the smaller repertoire. RTK rarefaction, the Chao1 estimator, and Recon v2.1 estimates of unobserved clonotypes were used to assess repertoire richness. Generation probabilities were computed with OLGA for all TCRbeta clonotypes obtained by the gDNA method from a few donors. What TCRdb holds here is the immuneACCESS table cut down to in-frame rearrangements. Part of the clones is not present; checked against another copy, under half of the missing clones reflect an unresolved V gene, and the others are unexplained. V and J calls and clone size follow that table, whereas D and trimming were derived from the DNA. The sample table lists over a million clones, 96% of them with a count of one. Of the sample, 1.2% is held by the ten largest clones.

About this clone itself: Its antigen has not been determined. Nothing much larger sits one base from this clone, and base qualities are not available.

Healthy HIV-negative adults with no recently reported acute infections or vaccinations were included as donors. Every donor was a Caucasian adult living in Nashville, Tennessee, USA. CD4+ T cells were enriched by magnetic negative selection; naive cells were then positively selected on CD45RA, and the negative fraction formed the memory subset. Blood was obtained by leukapheresis, after which PBMCs were separated by Ficoll-Histopaque density gradient centrifugation and cryopreserved in liquid nitrogen vapor phase. Analytical flow cytometry was used to check the purity and quantity of each magnetically sorted T cell population. Genomic DNA was isolated from each sorted fraction and quantified by UV absorbance on a Nanodrop 2000c. CDR1 and CDR2 (SGHDT, YYEEEE) derive from the germline V gene. Its CDR3 holds 14 amino acids, cysteine through phenylalanine. The entry retains the CDR3 DNA only, 42 bases that are in frame from base 1. V is clipped by 2 bases and J by 3 bases, and the sequence between their germline boundaries is 12 bases long.

The clonotype was recovered from a man aged 25 to 45 in good health. Sequenced material: naive CD4+ T cells sorted from blood. Reading the label with the study, this specimen's cell subset or site is: CD45RA+ positively selected. The V gene is TRBV5-6 and the J gene is TRBJ2-7; TRBD1 could be the D gene, as 5 bases match. The DNA sequence is as follows: TGTGCCAGCAGCTTACGACAGAGATACTACGAGCAGTACTTC. This encodes CASSLRQRYYEQYF.